This T cell receptor beta chain derives from a study of OX40 agonist ivuxolimab in advanced cancers. The study in broad terms: Ivuxolimab was an agonistic, fully human IgG2 monoclonal antibody directed against OX40 (CD134), a costimulatory receptor. Intravenous ivuxolimab was administered to patients every 2 weeks at six dose levels: 0.01, 0.1, 0.3, 1.5, 3 and 10 mg/kg. Of the approximately 53 patients in dose escalation, around 19 had hepatocellular carcinoma, some 15 had melanoma, 9 had renal cell carcinoma and 9 had head and neck cancer. A male proportion of approximately 83% and a mean age of about 60 years, ranging from about 23 to 79, were recorded for the dose-escalation cohort. Patients were allowed to have had prior anti-PD-1, anti-PD-L1 or anti-CTLA-4 therapy, and 40% of the dose-escalation patients had been treated with checkpoint inhibitors. Three dose-escalation patients achieved partial responses, one with hepatocellular carcinoma and two with cutaneous melanoma. The purpose of peripheral TCRbeta sequencing was to test whether ivuxolimab changed TCR sequence diversity and led to clonal T-cell expansion. The paper covers the monotherapy dose-escalation part of the phase I ivuxolimab trial, which included N ≈ 57 patients.

To sequence the TCRbeta CDR3 region, genomic DNA was isolated from the sorted cells. TCRbeta CDR3 regions were sequenced using the immunoSEQ Assay. In its TCRdb copy, this immuneACCESS table keeps in-frame sequences only and misses some clones. Where compared with another copy, unresolved V genes explain less than half of these, and the others have no known cause. Present in this sample are about 95,000 clones, over 75% of which were seen just once. The biggest ten clones account for roughly 2.5% of the sample. Deletion took 3 bases off V and 4 bases off J, with a span of 16 bases between the germline ends. According to the germline V gene, CDR1 reads SGHTA and CDR2 reads FQGTGA. Measured from the cysteine to the phenylalanine, the CDR3 is 15 residues long. CDR3 DNA only is kept here, 45 bases in frame from base 1. The trial excluded patients who had a history of autoimmune disease or who were on systemic immunosuppression. Peripheral blood for TCR sequencing was drawn from every dose cohort at baseline, at cycle 4 day 1 and at cycle 7 day 1. Samples were obtained from an open-label, multicenter, first-in-human phase I dose-escalation trial of ivuxolimab. Adults with locally advanced or metastatic melanoma, renal cell carcinoma, hepatocellular carcinoma or head and neck squamous cell carcinoma were enrolled in the trial. Before TCR sequencing, CD4+ T cells and CD8+ T cells were sorted from peripheral blood as separate populations.

What the authors observed across the whole study: In the 0.1-3.0 mg/kg groups, partial responders had among the lowest normalized peripheral clonal expansion, particularly in CD8+ T cells. After ivuxolimab, more expanded clones were found on average in CD8+ T cells than in CD4+ T cells. Low levels of normalized T-cell clonal expansion were also seen in some patients who did not respond. At doses from 0.1 to 3.0 mg/kg, clonal expansion was seen in both CD4+ and CD8+ blood T cells between baseline and week 6. Which antigens the clonally expanded peripheral T cells were specific for was not determined.

Note on this clone: The antigen it binds to is not known. It has no much larger one-base neighbor in the sample; base qualities were not kept.

Sequences were derived from CD4+ or CD8+ T cells sorted from blood, sampled in a trial of the OX40 agonist ivuxolimab. The chain uses TRBV7-3 and TRBJ2-7, with the D gene not clear enough to name. The receptor's source is an adult with an advanced solid tumor such as melanoma, head and neck, liver or kidney cancer. The nucleotide sequence is TGTGCCAGCAGCTTGGTCCCATCAGGTCTATACGAGCAGTACTTC. It codes for CASSLVPSGLYEQYF.